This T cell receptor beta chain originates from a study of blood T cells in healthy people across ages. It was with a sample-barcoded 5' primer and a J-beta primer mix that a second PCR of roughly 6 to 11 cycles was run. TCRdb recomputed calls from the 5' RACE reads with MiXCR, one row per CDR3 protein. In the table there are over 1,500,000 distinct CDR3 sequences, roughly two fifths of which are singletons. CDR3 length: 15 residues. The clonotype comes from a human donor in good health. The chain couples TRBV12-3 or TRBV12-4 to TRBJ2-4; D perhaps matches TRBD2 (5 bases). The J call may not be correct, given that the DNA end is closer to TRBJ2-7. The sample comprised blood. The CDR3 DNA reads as TGTGCCAGCAGTCCGGGGTTTTTTCTTATGGACGAGCAGTACTTC. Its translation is CASSPGFFLMDEQYF.